This T cell receptor beta chain was captured by sequencing in a study of early T cells in non-severe SARS-CoV-2 infection. Looking at the study overall: Chains were unpaired, as sequencing was done on bulk RNA from unsorted whole blood.

Each CDR3 protein gets one entry after TCRdb re-called the 5' RACE reads with MiXCR. The profile covers more than 45,000 distinct CDR3 sequences, with around 12% appearing a single time and under 4% taken by the ten largest. Germline-derived CDR1 and CDR2 are MDHEN and SYDVKM. After removal of 6 bases from V and 5 bases from J, the junction contained 4 bases not matched to a gene. The CDR3 is 12 residues long. Sequenced input: whole blood. The V call is TRBV28, the J call TRBJ2-7; 7 nucleotides align to TRBD1. The TCR originated in an adult who was a healthcare worker with PCR-confirmed SARS-CoV-2 infection or an uninfected control (not recorded which). In DNA, the CDR3 is TGTGCCAGCAGGTCGGGGACAGACGAGCAGTACTTC. This sequence encodes CASRSGTDEQYF.